This is a list of T cell receptor beta chains from one sample in a study of blood T cell repertoires in COVID-19. Clones were read by immunoSEQ multiplex PCR, and TCRdb kept only the in-frame ones, dropping some. The sample shows 400,000 or so clones, approximately 85% of them seen only once. The sample taken for sequencing was PBMCs or T cells enriched from blood (not recorded which). These receptors came from a woman between 40 and 55 years old with acute COVID-19. Both conserved end residues are part of each CDR3. A D gene is named only where the DNA matches it firmly. The size entry is marked missing in some rows and otherwise reads once, few, many or a size class.

.	TRBV19	TRBJ1-1	.	TGTGCCAGTAGTCCCGGGAGTCAAGGGGCGGGCACTGAAGCTTTCTTT	CASSPGSQGAGTEAFF
.	TRBV6-5	TRBJ1-2	TRBD1	TGTGCCAGCAGTTACCCTGGACAGGGTGCTAACTATGGCTACACCTTC	CASSYPGQGANYGYTF
.	TRBV6-1	TRBJ1-2	.	TGTGCCAGCAGTGAAGCTGGGAGGGTCGGGGGCTACACCTTC	CASSEAGRVGGYTF
.	TRBV5-1	TRBJ2-1	.	TGCGCCAGCAGCTTCCCGACACAGGGTCCTAGCTCCTACAATGAGCAGTTCTTC	CASSFPTQGPSSYNEQFF
once	TRBV18	TRBJ2-7	TRBD2	TGTGCCAGCTCACCTGGGGGGGTGACCTACGAGCAGTACTTC	CASSPGGVTYEQYF
.	TRBV18	TRBJ1-1	TRBD1	TGTGCCAGCTCACCACGAGACAGGGGAGAGACTTTCTTT	CASSPRDRGETFF
.	TRBV5-4	TRBJ2-7	.	TGTGCCAGCAGCTTGGGTTTACAAGGACAGTCGCCCACCTACGAGCAGTACTTC	CASSLGLQGQSPTYEQYF
.	TRBV10-2	TRBJ1-3	.	TGCGCCAGCTCTAGCGGGAGAAACACCATATATTTT	CASSSGRNTIYF
.	TRBV6-1	TRBJ2-3	TRBD1	TGTGCCAGCAGTGAAGGGGGACAGGGGCTCCTCAGAGATACGCAGTATTTT	CASSEGGQGLLRDTQYF
.	TRBV19	TRBJ2-2	.	TGTGCCAGTAGTATCCCACAGGGAACCGGGGAGCTGTTTTTT	CASSIPQGTGELFF
.	TRBV7-2	TRBJ2-2	.	TGTGCCAGCAGCTTAGCACAGAACACCGGGGAGCTGTTTTTT	CASSLAQNTGELFF
.	TRBV5-4	TRBJ2-5	TRBD1	TGTGCCAGCAGCCCGTACAGGGGGAGTACACAAGAGACCCAGTACTTC	CASSPYRGSTQETQYF
.	TRBV7-9	TRBJ1-5	.	TGTGCCAGCAGCTTAGGGGCAGGGGATAGCAATCAGCCCCAGCATTTT	CASSLGAGDSNQPQHF
.	TRBV2	TRBJ2-2	.	TGTGCCAGCAGTGAAGCCCGATATACTGAAGCGCCCACCGGGGAGCTGTTTTTT	CASSEARYTEAPTGELFF
.	TRBV27	TRBJ2-2	.	TGTGCCAGCAGTTCGGGCACCGGGGAGCTGTTTTTT	CASSSGTGELFF
few	TRBV4-2	TRBJ2-7	TRBD2	TGTGCCAGCAGCCAAGGCCGAACCCCCCTAAGCGGGGTCTACGAGCAGTACTTC	CASSQGRTPLSGVYEQYF
once	TRBV2	TRBJ2-3	TRBD1	TGTGCCAGCAGTCAGGACAGGCCTCGAAAAAGGGATACGCAGTATTTT	CASSQDRPRKRDTQYF
.	TRBV5-1	TRBJ1-1	.	TGCGCCAGCAGCTTGGAACCGGGTATGAACACTGAAGCTTTCTTT	CASSLEPGMNTEAFF
.	TRBV3-1/TRBV3-2	TRBJ1-1	TRBD1	TGTGCCAGCAGCTACTACAGGGGTATGAACACTGAAGCTTTCTTT	CASSYYRGMNTEAFF
.	TRBV2	TRBJ1-3	.	TGTGCCAGCAGGGATCCCGTCCCGGGGAATGGAAACACCATATATTTT	CASRDPVPGNGNTIYF
.	TRBV3-1/TRBV3-2	TRBJ2-1	TRBD2	TGTGCCAGCAGCCAAGATGGACTAGCGGGGGTCTATGAGCAGTTCTTC	CASSQDGLAGVYEQFF
.	TRBV18	TRBJ1-4	.	TGTGCCAGCTCACCGAGGAGGACAGTCAACGAAGAACTGTTTTTT	CASSPRRTVNEELFF
.	TRBV5-1	TRBJ2-1	TRBD2	TGCGCCAGCAGCGGGGATCTAGCGGGGGGTGACAATGAGCAGTTCTTC	CASSGDLAGGDNEQFF
.	TRBV6-5	TRBJ1-2	.	TGTGCCAGCAGTCCTGACAGTTCCGGTAACTATGGCTACACCTTC	CASSPDSSGNYGYTF
.	TRBV7-9	TRBJ1-3	TRBD1	TGTGCCAGCAGCTGGGGACAGGGGGCTCCAAATGGAAACACCATATATTTT	CASSWGQGAPNGNTIYF
once	TRBV5-1	TRBJ1-5	.	TGCGCCAGCAGCCTGGACAGTTATAGCAATCAGCCCCAGCATTTT	CASSLDSYSNQPQHF
.	TRBV30	TRBJ2-2	TRBD1	TGTGCCTGGAGGGCCCCGGACAGGGGTTGGACCGGGGAGCTGTTTTTT	CAWRAPDRGWTGELFF
.	TRBV10-3	TRBJ2-1	.	TGTGCCATCAGTGACAGATTCGAGCAGTTCTTC	CAISDRFEQFF
few	TRBV21-1	TRBJ2-7	.	TGTGCCAGCAGCCCTCCTCAGGAAAGGGGGGGAACGTACTTC	CASSPPQERGGTYF
.	TRBV5-1	TRBJ2-1	TRBD1	TGCGCCAGCAGTCGCTGGCAGGGGGCGAGCTACAATGAGCAGTTCTTC	CASSRWQGASYNEQFF
once	TRBV5-1	TRBJ2-2	TRBD2	TGCGCCAGCAGCTTAGGAGCGGGGGCCGGGGACACCGGGGAGCTGTTTTTT	CASSLGAGAGDTGELFF
.	TRBV5-1	TRBJ2-2	.	TGCGCCAGCAGCTTGGATACCCGAGGGGGGGCGACTAACACCGGGGAGCTGTTTTTT	CASSLDTRGGATNTGELFF
.	TRBV5-4	TRBJ2-5	TRBD2	TGTGCCAGCAGCTTGAAATCGTGGGGGGGACAAGAGACCCAGTACTTC	CASSLKSWGGQETQYF
.	TRBV27	TRBJ2-5	TRBD1	TGTGCCAGCAAAAAATGGGACAGCCAAGAGACCCAGTACTTC	CASKKWDSQETQYF
.	TRBV5-1	TRBJ1-2	.	TGCGCCAGCAGCTTAGGAGGTGACTATGGCTACACCTTC	CASSLGGDYGYTF
.	TRBV20-1	TRBJ2-3	TRBD2	TGCAGTGCTAGTCTAGCGGGGGGGCCGGTCTTCCATTCGGATACGCAGTATTTT	CSASLAGGPVFHSDTQYF
.	TRBV7-2	TRBJ1-2	.	TGTGCCAGCAGCCAATCGACAAACTACTATGGCTACACCTTC	CASSQSTNYYGYTF
.	TRBV3-1/TRBV3-2	TRBJ2-3	.	TGTGCCAGCAGCCAAGCAGATGGCACAGATACGCAGTATTTT	CASSQADGTDTQYF
.	TRBV2	TRBJ1-5	.	TGTGCCAGTTCGACAGTGGGCAATCAGCCCCAGCATTTT	CASSTVGNQPQHF
.	TRBV12-3/TRBV12-4	TRBJ1-4	.	TGTGCCAGCAGTTTACATAATGAAAAACTGTTTTTT	CASSLHNEKLFF
.	TRBV4-1	TRBJ2-7	.	TGCGCCAGCAGCCAAGGAGCCTACGAGCAGTACTTC	CASSQGAYEQYF
.	TRBV6-5	TRBJ1-4	TRBD1	TGTGCCAGCAGTAACCGGACAGGGTGGTTTTTT	CASSNRTGWFF
.	TRBV5-5	TRBJ2-7	.	TGTGCCAGCAGCCGGGGGTGGGAGCAGTACTTC	CASSRGWEQYF
.	TRBV19	TRBJ1-2	TRBD1	TGTGCCAGTACCCCCGACAGGGCGGGTGGCTACACCTTC	CASTPDRAGGYTF
few	TRBV7-9	TRBJ2-2	.	TGTGCCAGCAGACCTCAGGAGGGGCCGAGTTCCGGGGAGCTGTTTTTT	CASRPQEGPSSGELFF
.	TRBV10-3	TRBJ1-1	TRBD1	TGTGCCATCAGCGATACCGGGACAGAAGCGGGTGGCACTGAAGCTTTCTTT	CAISDTGTEAGGTEAFF
.	TRBV2	TRBJ2-2	TRBD2	TGTGCCAGCCTGACTAGCGGGGGGGCGAACACCGGGGAGCTGTTTTTT	CASLTSGGANTGELFF
.	TRBV18	TRBJ1-1	.	TGTGCCAACTCACCATTCGAGGGTGAAGCTTTCTTT	CANSPFEGEAFF
once	TRBV7-8	TRBJ2-7	.	TGTGCCAGCAGCTTATTGTACAGGGTCGAGCAGTACTTC	CASSLLYRVEQYF
.	TRBV10-3	TRBJ2-7	TRBD1	TGTGCCATCAGGGAAGACAGGGGCCTCGAGCAGTACTTC	CAIREDRGLEQYF
.	TRBV4-1	TRBJ1-1	TRBD1	TGCGCCAGCAGCCAAGAACCCGGGACAGCGGGGGGGACTGAAGCTTTCTTT	CASSQEPGTAGGTEAFF
.	TRBV15	TRBJ2-2	.	TGTGCCACCAGCAACGGGGTGTCGACCGGGGAGCTGTTTTTT	CATSNGVSTGELFF
few	TRBV19	TRBJ1-2	TRBD1	TGTGCCAGTAGTATGGACAGGGAGTCTGGCTACACCTTC	CASSMDRESGYTF
.	TRBV27	TRBJ2-7	TRBD2	TGTGCCAGCAGTTTTCGGGGGGAGCCCTTCTACGAGCAGTACTTC	CASSFRGEPFYEQYF